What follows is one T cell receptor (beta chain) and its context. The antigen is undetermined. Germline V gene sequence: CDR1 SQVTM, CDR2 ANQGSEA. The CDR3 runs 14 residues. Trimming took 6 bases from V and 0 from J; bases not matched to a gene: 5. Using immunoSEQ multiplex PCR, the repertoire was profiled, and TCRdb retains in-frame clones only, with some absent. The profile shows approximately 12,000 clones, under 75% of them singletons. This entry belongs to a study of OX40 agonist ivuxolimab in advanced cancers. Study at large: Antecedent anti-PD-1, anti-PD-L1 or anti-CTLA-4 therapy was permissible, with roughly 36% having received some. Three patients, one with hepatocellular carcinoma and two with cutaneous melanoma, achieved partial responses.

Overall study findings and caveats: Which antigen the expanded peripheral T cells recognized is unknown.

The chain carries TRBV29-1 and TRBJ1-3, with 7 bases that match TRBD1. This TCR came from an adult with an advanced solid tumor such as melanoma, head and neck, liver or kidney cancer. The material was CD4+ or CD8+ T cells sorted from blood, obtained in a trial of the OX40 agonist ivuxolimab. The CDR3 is CSVPGQLSGNTIYF. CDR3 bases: TGCAGCGTCCCGGGACAGCTCTCTGGAAACACCATATATTTT.